The 16 T cell receptor beta chains reported below all come from one sample, sequenced in a study of shared clonotypes between healthy human individuals. Assay used: immunoSEQ multiplex PCR; TCRdb lists only in-frame clones, some missing. This table has some 500,000 clones, around 96% appearing once. The sequencing input was naive CD4+ T cells sorted from blood. Sample subset: CD45RA+ positively selected. These TCRs come from a woman in her twenties or thirties in good health.

The chain carries TRBV4-1 and TRBJ2-1; D is unclear. Germline V gene data show CDR1 as MGHRA and CDR2 as YSYEKL. V lost 1 base to trimming and J lost 6 bases, with 10 bases between them. The CDR3 totals 14 residues. The CDR3 DNA is TGCGCCAGCAGCCAAGCTCTGCCTACCAATGAGCAGTTCTTC. This codes for CASSQALPTNEQFF.

The genes are TRBV18 and TRBJ2-7; TRBD2 is a possible D gene (5 bases). The CDR3 consists of 13 residues. Per the germline V gene, CDR1 is KGHSH and CDR2 is LQKENI. V gave up 6 bases and J gave up 3 bases, with 12 bases separating them. The CDR3 protein is CASSERYNYEQYF. The DNA for the CDR3 is TGTGCCAGCTCGGAGCGGTACAACTACGAGCAGTACTTC.

In its sample, this clone was seen once. The chain combines TRBV11-2 with TRBJ2-1; D remains ambiguous. The CDR3 is 14 amino acids. V lost 0 bases to trimming and J lost 4 bases, with 7 bases between them. Germline lookup yields CDR1 SGHAT and CDR2 FQNNGV. Here the CDR3 DNA reads TGTGCCAGCAGCTTAGACCTCCAATACAATGAGCAGTTCTTC. This gives the protein CASSLDLQYNEQFF.

The gene calls are TRBV7-3 and TRBJ1-5, with D maybe TRBD1 (5 bases). CDR3 size: 12 residues. Trimming took 6 bases from V and 7 from J, leaving 10 bases between them. The germline V gene encodes CDR1 SGHTA and CDR2 FQGTGA. CDR3 nucleotides: TGTGCCAGCAGGGGGGAAGGACAGCCCCAGCATTTT. It codes for CASRGEGQPQHF.

The rearrangement joins TRBV28 to TRBJ2-7, with 10 bases aligning to TRBD2. Germline CDR1 MDHEN, CDR2 SYDVKM. Trimming removed 6 bases from V and 5 bases from J; junction bases left unmatched: 7. This CDR3 is 14 amino acids long. DNA of the CDR3: TGTGCCAGCAGGACCGGGACTAGCGTAAACGAGCAGTACTTC. Translation: CASRTGTSVNEQYF.

J is TRBJ2-1 and V is TRBV5-6; 7 bases match TRBD2. This CDR3 spans 14 amino acids. V shed 0 bases, J shed 6 bases, and the junction held 3 bases outside the gene matches. The germline V gene has CDR1 SGHDT and CDR2 YYEEEE. CDR3 region: CASSLAGGGNEQFF. CDR3 bases: TGTGCCAGCAGCTTGGCGGGAGGCGGCAATGAGCAGTTCTTC.

The V call is TRBV18, the J call TRBJ2-7; 7 bases align to TRBD2. The trim removed 3 bases at V and 5 bases at J, leaving 7 bases unmatched. The length of the CDR3 is 14 residues. Germline assignment: CDR1 KGHSH and CDR2 LQKENI. The CDR3 is CASSPGGSPHEQYF. CDR3 coding DNA: TGTGCCAGCTCACCGGGCGGGAGTCCTCACGAGCAGTACTTC.

The chain joins TRBV27 to TRBJ2-1, with D uncertain. CDR1 is MNHEY, CDR2 SMNVEV, per germline (reference sequence). Trimming stripped 9 bases from V and 9 bases from J, with 21 bases between. This CDR3 spans 14 amino acids. DNA for the CDR3: TGTGCCAGTACGAAGACTCCCGGTCGTGCTGAGCAGTTCTTC. Its protein product is CASTKTPGRAEQFF.

The gene calls are TRBV7-9 and TRBJ2-5, with D possibly TRBD2 on 5 matching bases. Germline V gives CDR1 SEHNR, CDR2 FQNEAQ (reference sequence). This CDR3 comprises 17 residues. Trimming shortened V by 2 bases and J by 1 base, and 17 bases separated the two germline ends. The CDR3: CASSLSRLTRVQETQYF. The DNA for the CDR3 is TGTGCCAGCAGCTTAAGTAGACTTACTAGGGTCCAAGAGACCCAGTACTTC. The variable domain in full, completed from reference TRBV7-9 and TRBJ2-5, reads DTGVSQNPRHKITKRGQNVTFRCDPISEHNRLYWYRQTLGQGPEFLTYFQNEAQLEKSRLLSDRFSAERPKGSFSTLEIQRTEQGDSAMYLCASSLSRLTRVQETQYFGPGTRLLVL.

J is TRBJ2-7 and V is TRBV6-6; 9 bases agree with TRBD1. The V and J ends lost 4 bases and 12 bases, in that order; junction bases with no gene match: 16. CDR1 MNHNY and CDR2 SVGAGI come from the germline V gene (reference sequence). CDR3 length equals 15 residues. The CDR3, as DNA: TGTGCCAGCAGTTCCTCAGGACAGGGGCGGAGCTTTCGGTACTTC. Translating it yields CASSSSGQGRSFRYF.

This clone was counted between two and nine times. The V call is TRBV30, the J call TRBJ2-7; the D call may be TRBD1 or TRBD2 (6 bases each). V was shortened by 2 bases and J by 3 bases, with 14 bases between the two germline ends. CDR1 and CDR2 from the germline V gene are GTSNPN and SVGIG (reference sequence). This CDR3 region has 14 residues. CDR3 amino acids: CAWSLMGGHYEQYF. The CDR3, as DNA: TGTGCCTGGAGTCTGATGGGGGGCCACTACGAGCAGTACTTC.

This sequence joins TRBV9 and TRBJ2-5; no reliable D call. The germline V gene encodes CDR1 SGDLS and CDR2 YYNGEE. The CDR3 loop spans 14 amino acids. V was trimmed by 0 bases and J by 5 bases, leaving 11 bases between them. The CDR3 DNA reads TGTGCCAGCAGCGTAGGGGGATCTGGCGAGACCCAGTACTTC. It yields the protein CASSVGGSGETQYF.

The chain couples TRBV28 to TRBJ2-1; D ambiguous. CDR1 and CDR2 (germline): MDHEN, SYDVKM. CDR3 length: 13 amino acids. Trimming took off 6 bases at V and 8 bases at J, with 14 bases between the two ends. The DNA of the CDR3 is TGTGCCAGCAGCCTAAGGGTTGTCGATGAGCAGTTCTTC. Protein product: CASSLRVVDEQFF.

The chain recombines TRBV23-1 with TRBJ1-4; D is perhaps TRBD1 (6 bases). Being an ORF, TRBV23-1 has a function that is uncertain. V lost 7 bases and J lost 8, with 17 bases in between. The CDR3 covers 14 residues. In DNA form, the CDR3 reads TGCGCCAGCAACGAGAGACAGGCCGGGGAAAAACTGTTTTTT. It specifies CASNERQAGEKLFF.

The chain combines TRBV10-3 with TRBJ2-3; D remains unclear. This CDR3 region has 14 residues. Germline values: CDR1 ENHRY, CDR2 SYGVKD. V lost 8 bases and J lost 4, with 16 bases in between. The DNA for the CDR3 is TGTGCCATCGCTGGAGAAGGGCCCCCAGATACGCAGTATTTT. Translating it yields CAIAGEGPPDTQYF.

V is TRBV6-1 and J is TRBJ1-1, with 8 bases identical to TRBD1. V lost 6 bases to trimming and J lost 3 bases; unmatched junction nucleotides: 6. The CDR3 is made up of 14 amino acids. Germline CDR1 and CDR2: MNHNS and SASEGT. The CDR3 nucleotides read TGTGCCAGCAGACCCAGGGGGCTGGACACTGAAGCTTTCTTT. Its translation is CASRPRGLDTEAFF.